The 15 T cell receptor beta chains listed next were all sequenced from one sample in a study of cytomegalovirus exposure and HLA in healthy donors. Amplification used 60 Vbeta primers and 13 Jbeta primers. Profiled with immunoSEQ multiplex PCR; TCRdb holds only in-frame clones, not every one. The sample holds some 110,000 clones, more than 55% seen once. Sequencing was carried out using PBMCs. The receptors here all came from a man aged 18 to 29 in good health and CMV-seronegative.

Worth noting for this clone: The sample carries other DNA sequences with the same CDR3. The V call is TRBV19, the J call TRBJ1-5; D is uncertain. In germline, CDR1 is LNHDA, CDR2 SQIVND (reference sequence). V lost 2 bases and J 1 base, leaving 6 bases between the germline ends. This CDR3 has 14 residues. The CDR3 is CASSILYSNQPQHF. The CDR3 DNA follows: TGTGCCAGTAGTATACTCTACAGCAATCAGCCCCAGCATTTT. Combining the CDR3 with reference TRBV19 and TRBJ1-5 gives the whole variable domain DGGITQSPKYLFRKEGQNVTLSCEQNLNHDAMYWYRQDPGQGLRLIYYSQIVNDFQKGDIAEGYSVSREKKESFPLTVTSAQKNPTAFYLCASSILYSNQPQHFGDGTRLSIL.

The table lists this clone with a few counts. Here the CDR3 DNA reads TGTGCCAGCAGTCGGACAGGGGGGCGACCTTACGAGCAGTACTTC. Its translation: CASSRTGGRPYEQYF. J is TRBJ2-5 and V is TRBV5-4; 10 nucleotides line up with TRBD1. The J call is in doubt because the DNA end fits TRBJ2-7 better. CDR1 is SGHNT, CDR2 YYREEE, per germline (reference sequence). The CDR3 runs to 15 residues.

J is TRBJ2-7 and V is TRBV27; maybe TRBD1 (6 bases). CDR1 and CDR2 (germline): MNHEY, SMNVEV (reference sequence). The CDR3 length is 14 residues. The V end lost 4 bases, the J end lost 2 bases, and 12 bases lay between the germline ends. The chain's CDR3 is CASSSYRAPYEQYF. DNA of the CDR3: TGTGCCAGCAGTTCATACAGGGCTCCCTACGAGCAGTACTTC.

The chain couples TRBV19 to TRBJ2-5, with a possible D match to TRBD1 (5 bases). V lost 6 bases, J lost 5 bases, and 10 bases lay in between. CDR1 is LNHDA, CDR2 SQIVND, per germline (reference sequence). The CDR3 is made up of 12 amino acids. CDR3 region: CASSKGWETQYF. The CDR3 coding sequence is TGTGCCAGTAGCAAGGGGTGGGAGACCCAGTACTTC. Full variable domain (missing parts from reference TRBV19 and TRBJ2-5): DGGITQSPKYLFRKEGQNVTLSCEQNLNHDAMYWYRQDPGQGLRLIYYSQIVNDFQKGDIAEGYSVSREKKESFPLTVTSAQKNPTAFYLCASSKGWETQYFGPGTRLLVL.

This clone was counted between two and nine times. The V gene is TRBV7-9, the J gene TRBJ1-1, with D unclear. This CDR3 spans 14 amino acids. Trimming removed 1 base from V and 1 base from J, with 7 bases in between. The germline V gene has CDR1 SEHNR and CDR2 FQNEAQ (reference sequence). The DNA of the CDR3 is TGTGCCAGCAGCTTAGTACTACAGAACACTGAAGCTTTCTTT. It encodes CASSLVLQNTEAFF.

This clone was recorded only once. V gene TRBV27 combines with J gene TRBJ2-1; D is undetermined. The germline V gene has CDR1 MNHEY and CDR2 SMNVEV (reference sequence). V was clipped by 6 bases and J by 8 bases, with 14 bases between them. The CDR3 consists of 13 residues. The CDR3 reads CASSLALSDEQFF. CDR3 sequence (DNA): TGTGCCAGCAGCCTTGCCCTCTCGGATGAGCAGTTCTTC.

The J gene is TRBJ1-6, the V gene TRBV30, with TRBD1 matching over 9 bases. CDR3 length: 13 residues. Germline V gene sequence: CDR1 GTSNPN, CDR2 SVGIG (reference sequence). V shed 4 bases and J 10 bases; nucleotides not matched to a gene: 5. The CDR3 spells CAWTGQGSSPLHF. CDR3 DNA: TGTGCCTGGACGGGACAGGGAAGCTCACCCCTCCACTTT.

The chain links TRBV5-1 to TRBJ1-1; the D gene is possibly TRBD1 (5 bases). This CDR3 has 16 residues. Trimming took off 1 base at V and 0 bases at J, with 13 bases between the two ends. CDR1 is SGHRS, CDR2 YFSETQ, per germline. The chain's CDR3 is CASSLRRTPMNTEAFF. CDR3 DNA: TGCGCCAGCAGCTTGCGCAGGACACCAATGAACACTGAAGCTTTCTTT.

The chain is built from TRBV10-3 and TRBJ2-5; D is uncertain. The germline CDR1 and CDR2 sequences are ENHRY and SYGVKD. The V and J ends lost 1 base and 2 bases respectively, with 8 bases between them. This CDR3 spans 14 amino acids. CDR3 coding DNA: TGTGCCATCAGTGAGTATGGCAGGCAAGAGACCCAGTACTTC. Protein: CAISEYGRQETQYF.

A remark on this clone: Other nucleotide sequences in the sample specify the same CDR3. V and J are TRBV9 and TRBJ2-3, with D maybe TRBD2 (6 bases). Trimming left V 1 base short and J 2 bases short, with 8 bases between. The CDR3 runs 14 residues. Per the germline V gene, CDR1 is SGDLS and CDR2 is YYNGEE. The CDR3 sequence: CASSVSGVTDTQYF. CDR3 DNA sequence: TGTGCCAGCAGCGTATCGGGAGTCACAGATACGCAGTATTTT.

The chain couples TRBV27 to TRBJ2-1; 13 bases line up with TRBD2. This CDR3 has 15 amino acids. CDR1 is MNHEY, CDR2 SMNVEV, per germline (reference sequence). V gave up 4 bases and J gave up 8 bases; unmatched junction bases: 5. CDR3 protein: CASSSGTSGMHEQFF. CDR3 coding DNA: TGTGCCAGCAGTTCCGGGACTAGCGGGATGCATGAGCAGTTCTTC.

In this sample, this clone turned up once. The genes are TRBV28 and TRBJ2-7; 7 bases are a match to TRBD1. Unmatched junction bases numbered 7, after V lost 5 bases and J lost 0 bases. The CDR3 consists of 15 residues. From germline, CDR1 is MDHEN and CDR2 SYDVKM. The CDR3 bases are TGTGCCAGCAGTATCTGGGACAGTTCCTCCTACGAGCAGTACTTC. Translation: CASSIWDSSSYEQYF.

The genes are TRBV7-2 and TRBJ2-1, with 7 bases lining up with TRBD2. Germline V gene data show CDR1 as SGHTA and CDR2 as FQGNSA. The ends lost 3 bases at V and 9 bases at J; junction bases unmatched: 5. The CDR3 covers 13 residues. CDR3 residues: CASSFLADGEQFF. Here the CDR3 DNA reads TGTGCCAGCAGCTTTCTAGCGGACGGTGAGCAGTTCTTC.

Of note for this clone: The same CDR3 is also encoded by other DNA sequences in this sample. The chain recombines TRBV27 with TRBJ2-7; possible D gene TRBD1, 5 bases. Germline CDR1 and CDR2: MNHEY and SMNVEV (reference sequence). The length of the CDR3 is 12 residues. V lost 2 bases and J lost 6, with 8 bases in between. CDR3 in amino acids: CASSLQGGEQYF. For the CDR3, the DNA is TGTGCCAGCAGTTTACAGGGTGGCGAGCAGTACTTC.

V usage is TRBV28 and J usage is TRBJ2-3; D gene uncertain. The germline CDR1 and CDR2 sequences are MDHEN and SYDVKM. The CDR3 runs 14 residues. Trimming cost V 7 bases and J 6 bases, with 17 bases left between them. The CDR3 region has the DNA TGTGCCAGCACTCGCACAACAGCACGTGATACGCAGTATTTT. As protein: CASTRTTARDTQYF. The variable domain in full, with the rest retrieved from reference TRBV28 and TRBJ2-3, is DVKVTQSSRYLVKRTGEKVFLECVQDMDHENMFWYRQDPGLGLRLIYFSYDVKMKEKGDIPEGYSVSREKKERFSLILESASTNQTSMYLCASTRTTARDTQYFGPGTRLTVL.